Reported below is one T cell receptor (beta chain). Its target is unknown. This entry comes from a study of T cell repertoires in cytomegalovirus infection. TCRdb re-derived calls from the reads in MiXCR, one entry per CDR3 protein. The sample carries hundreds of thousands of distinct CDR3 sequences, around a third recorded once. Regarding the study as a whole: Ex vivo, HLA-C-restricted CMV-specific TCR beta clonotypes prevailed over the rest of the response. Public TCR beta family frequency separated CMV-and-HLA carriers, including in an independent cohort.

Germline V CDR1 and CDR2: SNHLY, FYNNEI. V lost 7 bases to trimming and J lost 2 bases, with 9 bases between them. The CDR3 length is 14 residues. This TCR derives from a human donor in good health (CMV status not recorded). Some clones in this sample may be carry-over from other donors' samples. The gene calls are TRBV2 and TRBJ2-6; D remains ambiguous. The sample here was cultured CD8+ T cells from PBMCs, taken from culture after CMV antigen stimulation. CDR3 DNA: TGTGCCAGCATGGAAGCAACTGGGGCCAACGTCCTGACTTTC. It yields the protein CASMEATGANVLTF.